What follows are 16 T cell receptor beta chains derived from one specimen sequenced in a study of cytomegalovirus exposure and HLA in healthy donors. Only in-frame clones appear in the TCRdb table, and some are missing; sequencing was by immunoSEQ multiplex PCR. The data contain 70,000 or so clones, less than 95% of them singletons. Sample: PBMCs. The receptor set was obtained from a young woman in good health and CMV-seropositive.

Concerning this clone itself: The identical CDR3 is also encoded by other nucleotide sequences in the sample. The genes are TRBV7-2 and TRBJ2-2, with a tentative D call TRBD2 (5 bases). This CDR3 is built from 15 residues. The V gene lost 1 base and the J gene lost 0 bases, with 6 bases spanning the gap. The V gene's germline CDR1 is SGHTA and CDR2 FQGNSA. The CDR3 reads CASSLVAPNTGELFF. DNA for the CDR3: TGTGCCAGCAGCTTAGTAGCGCCGAACACCGGGGAGCTGTTTTTT.

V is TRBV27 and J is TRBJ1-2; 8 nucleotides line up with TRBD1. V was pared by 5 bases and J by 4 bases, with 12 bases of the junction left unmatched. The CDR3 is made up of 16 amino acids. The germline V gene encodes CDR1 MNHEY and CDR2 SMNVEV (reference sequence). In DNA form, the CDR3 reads TGTGCCAGCAGTCCTTCGACAGGGGAAAGGGGCTATGGCTACACCTTC. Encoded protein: CASSPSTGERGYGYTF.

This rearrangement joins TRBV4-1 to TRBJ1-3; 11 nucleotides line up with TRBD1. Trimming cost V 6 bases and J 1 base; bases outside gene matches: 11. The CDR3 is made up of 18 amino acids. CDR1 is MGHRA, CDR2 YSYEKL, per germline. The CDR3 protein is CASRLGTGGPRSGNTIYF. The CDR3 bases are TGCGCCAGCAGGCTAGGGACAGGGGGGCCTAGGTCTGGAAACACCATATATTTT.

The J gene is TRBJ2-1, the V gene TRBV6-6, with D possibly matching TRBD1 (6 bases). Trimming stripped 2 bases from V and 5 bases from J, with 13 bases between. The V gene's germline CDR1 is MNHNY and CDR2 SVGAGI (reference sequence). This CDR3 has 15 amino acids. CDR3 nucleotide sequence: TGTGCCAGCAGTTACGTTGGGGGCCAAAACAATGAGCAGTTCTTC. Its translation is CASSYVGGQNNEQFF.

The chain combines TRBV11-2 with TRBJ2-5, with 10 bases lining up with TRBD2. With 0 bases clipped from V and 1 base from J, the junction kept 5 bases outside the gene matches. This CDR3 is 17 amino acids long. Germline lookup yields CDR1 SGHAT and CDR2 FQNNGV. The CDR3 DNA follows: TGTGCCAGCAGCTTAGATCAGGAGCGGGGGGGCCAAGAGACCCAGTACTTC. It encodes CASSLDQERGGQETQYF.

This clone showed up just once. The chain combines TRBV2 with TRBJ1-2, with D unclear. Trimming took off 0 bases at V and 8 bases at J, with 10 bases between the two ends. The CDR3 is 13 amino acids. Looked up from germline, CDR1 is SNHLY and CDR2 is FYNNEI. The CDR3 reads CASSEAKSTGYTF. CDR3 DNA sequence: TGTGCCAGCAGTGAAGCTAAGTCTACGGGCTACACCTTC.

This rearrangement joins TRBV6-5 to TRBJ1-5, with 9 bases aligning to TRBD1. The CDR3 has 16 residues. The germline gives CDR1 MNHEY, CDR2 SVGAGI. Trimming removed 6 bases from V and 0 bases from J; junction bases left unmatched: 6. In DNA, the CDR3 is TGTGCCAGCAGCTACAGGGGGCCCAATAGCAATCAGCCCCAGCATTTT. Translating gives CASSYRGPNSNQPQHF.

CDR3 loop: CASSLGHGRDTQYF. The DNA for the CDR3 is TGTGCCAGCAGCTTAGGACACGGGAGGGATACGCAGTATTTT. The chain recombines TRBV11-2 with TRBJ2-3; the match to TRBD2 covers 7 bases. This CDR3 is built from 14 residues. Trimming cost V 1 base and J 6 bases; bases outside gene matches: 4. The V gene's germline CDR1 is SGHAT and CDR2 FQNNGV.

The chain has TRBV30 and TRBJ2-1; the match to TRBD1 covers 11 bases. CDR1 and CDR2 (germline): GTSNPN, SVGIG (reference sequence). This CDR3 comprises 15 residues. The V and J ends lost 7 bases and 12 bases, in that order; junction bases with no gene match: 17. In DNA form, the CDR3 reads TGTGCCTCTACCTGGCGGACAGGGGGCCGTTATGGGCAGTTCTTC. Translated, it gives CASTWRTGGRYGQFF. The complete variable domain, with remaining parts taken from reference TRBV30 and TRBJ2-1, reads SQTIHQWPATLVQPVGSPLSLECTVEGTSNPNLYWYRQAAGRGLQLLFYSVGIGQISSEVPQNLSASRPQDRQFILSSKKLLLSDSGFYLCASTWRTGGRYGQFFGPGTRLTVL.

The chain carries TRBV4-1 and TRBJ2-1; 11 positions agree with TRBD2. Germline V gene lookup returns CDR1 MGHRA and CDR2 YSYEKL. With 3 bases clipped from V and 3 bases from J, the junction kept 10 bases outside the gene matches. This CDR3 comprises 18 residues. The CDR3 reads CASSHLGTSGKLYNEQFF. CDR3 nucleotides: TGCGCCAGCAGCCACCTCGGGACTAGCGGAAAACTCTACAATGAGCAGTTCTTC.

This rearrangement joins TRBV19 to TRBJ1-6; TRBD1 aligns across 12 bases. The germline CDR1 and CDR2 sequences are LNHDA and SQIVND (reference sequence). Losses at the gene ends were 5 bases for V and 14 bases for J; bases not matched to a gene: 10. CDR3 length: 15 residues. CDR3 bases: TGTGCCAGTAGTGATGGGACAGGGGGCGTCAGCACCCTCCACTTT. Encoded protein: CASSDGTGGVSTLHF.

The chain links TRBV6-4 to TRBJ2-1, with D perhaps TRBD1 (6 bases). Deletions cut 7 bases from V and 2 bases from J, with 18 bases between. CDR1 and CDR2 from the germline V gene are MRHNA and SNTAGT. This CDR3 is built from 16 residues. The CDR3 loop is CASINPPGVAYNEQFF. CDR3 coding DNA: TGTGCCAGCATCAATCCTCCAGGGGTAGCCTACAATGAGCAGTTCTTC.

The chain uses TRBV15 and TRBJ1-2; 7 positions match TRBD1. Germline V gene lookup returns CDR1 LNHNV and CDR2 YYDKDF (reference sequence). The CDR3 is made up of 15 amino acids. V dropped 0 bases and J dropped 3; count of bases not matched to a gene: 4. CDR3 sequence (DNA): TGTGCCACCAGCAGAGATTTCGGACAGGACTATGGCTACACCTTC. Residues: CATSRDFGQDYGYTF.

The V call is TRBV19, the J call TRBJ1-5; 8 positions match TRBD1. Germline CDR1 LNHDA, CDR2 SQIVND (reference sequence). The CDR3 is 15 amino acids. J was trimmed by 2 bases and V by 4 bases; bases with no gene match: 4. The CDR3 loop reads CASSTDRAGNQPQHF. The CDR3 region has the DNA TGTGCCAGTAGTACGGACAGGGCGGGCAATCAGCCCCAGCATTTT.

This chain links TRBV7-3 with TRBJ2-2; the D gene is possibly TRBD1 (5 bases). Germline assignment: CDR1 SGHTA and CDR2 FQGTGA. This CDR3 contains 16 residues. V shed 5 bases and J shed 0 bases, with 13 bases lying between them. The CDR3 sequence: CASSLTAGSNTGELFF. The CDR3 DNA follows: TGTGCCAGCAGCCTGACGGCAGGGTCGAACACCGGGGAGCTGTTTTTT.

Here the CDR3 reads CASSPQGATEAFF. The DNA of the CDR3 is TGTGCCAGCTCACCCCAGGGGGCCACTGAAGCTTTCTTT. The chain combines TRBV18 with TRBJ1-1; TRBD1 aligns across 8 bases. CDR1 is KGHSH, CDR2 LQKENI, per germline. V gave up 3 bases and J gave up 4 bases; unmatched junction bases: 1. This CDR3 region has 13 residues. Using reference TRBV18 and TRBJ1-1 for the parts outside the CDR3, the full variable domain is NAGVMQNPRHLVRRRGQEARLRCSPMKGHSHVYWYRQLPEEGLKFMVYLQKENIIDESGMPKERFSAEFPKEGPSILRIQQVVRGDSAAYFCASSPQGATEAFFGQGTRLTVV.